The 4 T cell receptor beta chains in this list originate from one sample, sequenced in a study of T cell responses to AZD1222 COVID-19 vaccine (dated by TCRdb to 2020 to 2023). Receptor libraries were prepared by the immunoSEQ multiplex PCR assay. TCRdb took this table from immuneACCESS and kept in-frame rearrangements with V and J called. Such tables lack part of the clones; where checked against another copy, unresolved V genes explain under half of the gap, and the rest is unexplained. For this sample the table gives around 83,000 clones, of which nearly 90% were detected only once. The ten largest clones take up about a fifth of the sample. Interpreted using the paper, the time point label stands for: baseline before first vaccination. The material was peripheral blood, obtained on day 0 of AZD1222 vaccination. These receptors were taken from an adult in good health.

V gene TRBV6-5 combines with J gene TRBJ2-7, with D perhaps TRBD2 (5 bases). From germline, CDR1 is MNHEY and CDR2 SVGAGI. V lost 5 bases and J 4 bases, leaving 15 bases between the germline ends. This CDR3 comprises 14 residues. The CDR3 DNA is TGTGCCAGCAGTCCGGACTCCCTGGGGTACGAGCAGTACTTC. It translates to CASSPDSLGYEQYF.

J is TRBJ1-2 and V is TRBV7-8, with D unclear. This CDR3 has 14 amino acids. In germline, CDR1 is SGHVS, CDR2 FQNEAQ. Trimming stripped 0 bases from V and 2 bases from J, with 7 bases between. CDR3 protein: CASSLALENYGYTF. DNA of the CDR3: TGTGCCAGCAGCTTAGCTTTAGAGAACTATGGCTACACCTTC. Based on the CDR3 plus reference TRBV7-8 and TRBJ1-2, the full variable domain is GAGVSQSPRYKVAKRGQDVALRCDPISGHVSLFWYQQALGQGPEFLTYFQNEAQLDKSGLPSDRFFAERPEGSVSTLKIQRTQQEDSAVYLCASSLALENYGYTFGSGTRLTVV.

This chain joins TRBV20-1 and TRBJ1-2, with D hard to call. CDR1 is DFQATT, CDR2 SNEGSKA, per germline (reference sequence). The CDR3 contains 13 residues. Trimming left V 3 bases short and J 2 bases short, with 10 bases between. The CDR3 protein is CSASSTENYGYTF. The DNA of the CDR3 is TGCAGTGCTAGTAGTACAGAAAACTATGGCTACACCTTC.

This clone was detected only once. The chain combines TRBV15 with TRBJ2-1, with 9 bases that match TRBD2. With V trimmed by 8 bases and J by 8 bases, 10 bases remained unmatched. The CDR3 has 14 residues. Germline assignment: CDR1 LNHNV and CDR2 YYDKDF (reference sequence). The CDR3 protein is CATSEVAGGDEQFF. CDR3 DNA: TGTGCCACCTCCGAAGTTGCGGGGGGGGATGAGCAGTTCTTC.